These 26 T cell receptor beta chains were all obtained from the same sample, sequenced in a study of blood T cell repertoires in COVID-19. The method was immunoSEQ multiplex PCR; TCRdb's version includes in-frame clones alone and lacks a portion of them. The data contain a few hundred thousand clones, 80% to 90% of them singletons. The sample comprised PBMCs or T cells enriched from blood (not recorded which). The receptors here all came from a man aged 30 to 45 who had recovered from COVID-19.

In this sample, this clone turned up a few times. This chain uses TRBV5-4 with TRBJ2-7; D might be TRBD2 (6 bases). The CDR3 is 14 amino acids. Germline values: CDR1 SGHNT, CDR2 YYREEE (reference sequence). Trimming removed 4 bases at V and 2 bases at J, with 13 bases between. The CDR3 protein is CASSLGGKPYEQYF. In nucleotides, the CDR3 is TGTGCCAGCAGCCTCGGCGGGAAACCCTACGAGCAGTACTTC.

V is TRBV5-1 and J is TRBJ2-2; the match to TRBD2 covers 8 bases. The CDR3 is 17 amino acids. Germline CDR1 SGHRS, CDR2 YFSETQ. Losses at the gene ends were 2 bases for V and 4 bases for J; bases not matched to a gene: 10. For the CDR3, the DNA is TGCGCCAGCAGCTTCGCTCGAGCGGGGGTTCCCACCGGGGAGCTGTTTTTT. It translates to CASSFARAGVPTGELFF.

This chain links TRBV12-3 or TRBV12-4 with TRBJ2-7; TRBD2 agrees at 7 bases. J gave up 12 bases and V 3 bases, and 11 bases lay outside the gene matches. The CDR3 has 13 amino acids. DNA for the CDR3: TGTGCCAGCAGTTTTATTATTGGGGAGGGTCCGTACTTC. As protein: CASSFIIGEGPYF.

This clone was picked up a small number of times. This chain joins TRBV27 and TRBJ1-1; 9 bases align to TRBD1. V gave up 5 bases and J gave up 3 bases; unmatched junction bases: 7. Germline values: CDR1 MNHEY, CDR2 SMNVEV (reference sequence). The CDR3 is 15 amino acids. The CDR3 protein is CASSLGDRVDTEAFF. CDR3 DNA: TGTGCCAGCAGTCTGGGGGACAGGGTGGACACTGAAGCTTTCTTT.

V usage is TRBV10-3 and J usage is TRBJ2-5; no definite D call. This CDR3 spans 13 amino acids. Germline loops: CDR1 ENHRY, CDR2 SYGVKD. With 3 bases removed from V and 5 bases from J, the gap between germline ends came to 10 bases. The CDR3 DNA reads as TGTGCCATCAGTGATAGTAGTAGTGAGACCCAGTACTTC. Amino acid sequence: CAISDSSSETQYF.

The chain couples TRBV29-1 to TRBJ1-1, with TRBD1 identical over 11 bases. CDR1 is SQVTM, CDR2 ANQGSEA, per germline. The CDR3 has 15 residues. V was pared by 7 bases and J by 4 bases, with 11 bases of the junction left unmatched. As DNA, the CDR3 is TGCAGCGCAGTAGGACAGGGGGCGCGTAGCACTGAAGCTTTCTTT. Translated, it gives CSAVGQGARSTEAFF.

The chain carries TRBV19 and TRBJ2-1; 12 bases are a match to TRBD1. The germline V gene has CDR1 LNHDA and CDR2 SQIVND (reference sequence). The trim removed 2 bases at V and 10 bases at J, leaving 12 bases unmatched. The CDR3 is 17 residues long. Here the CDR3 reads CASSIKLPGQGAWEQFF. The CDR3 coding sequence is TGTGCCAGTAGTATAAAGCTTCCGGGACAGGGGGCGTGGGAGCAGTTCTTC.

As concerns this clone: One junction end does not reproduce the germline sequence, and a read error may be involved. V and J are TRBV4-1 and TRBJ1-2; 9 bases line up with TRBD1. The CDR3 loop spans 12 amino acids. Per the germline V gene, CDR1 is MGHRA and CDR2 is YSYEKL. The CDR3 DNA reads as TGCGCCAGCAGCCAAATTGGGACAGGGAGGGCCTTC. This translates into CASSQIGTGRAF.

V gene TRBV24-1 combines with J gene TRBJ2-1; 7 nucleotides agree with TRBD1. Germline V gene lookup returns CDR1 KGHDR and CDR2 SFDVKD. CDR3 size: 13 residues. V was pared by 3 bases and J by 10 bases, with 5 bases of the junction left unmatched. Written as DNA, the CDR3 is TGTGCCACCAGTGATAACAGGGGCAAAGAGCAGTTCTTC. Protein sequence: CATSDNRGKEQFF.

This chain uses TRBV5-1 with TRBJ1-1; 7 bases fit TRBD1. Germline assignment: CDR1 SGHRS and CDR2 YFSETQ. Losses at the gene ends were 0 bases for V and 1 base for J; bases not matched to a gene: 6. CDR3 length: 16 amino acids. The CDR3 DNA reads TGCGCCAGCAGCTTGGATGGGACAGCGACGAACACTGAAGCTTTCTTT. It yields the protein CASSLDGTATNTEAFF.

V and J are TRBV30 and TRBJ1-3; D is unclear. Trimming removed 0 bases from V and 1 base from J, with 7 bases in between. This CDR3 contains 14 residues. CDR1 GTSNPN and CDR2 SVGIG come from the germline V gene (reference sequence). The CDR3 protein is CAWSVTRSGNTIYF. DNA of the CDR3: TGTGCCTGGAGTGTAACCAGGTCTGGAAACACCATATATTTT.

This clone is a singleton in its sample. CDR3 bases: TGTGCCAGTAGTATAGCTACAGGTTATTCACCCCTCCACTTT. Residues: CASSIATGYSPLHF. The chain is built from TRBV19 and TRBJ1-6; TRBD1 might be the D (5 bases). Germline V gene data show CDR1 as LNHDA and CDR2 as SQIVND (reference sequence). Trimming left V 1 base short and J 8 bases short, with 9 bases between. The CDR3 consists of 14 residues.

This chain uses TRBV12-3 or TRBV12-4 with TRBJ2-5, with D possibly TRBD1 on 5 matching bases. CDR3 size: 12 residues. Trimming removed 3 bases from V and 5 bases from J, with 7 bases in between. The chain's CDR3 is CASSFWGETQYF. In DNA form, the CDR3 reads TGTGCCAGCAGTTTTTGGGGCGAGACCCAGTACTTC.

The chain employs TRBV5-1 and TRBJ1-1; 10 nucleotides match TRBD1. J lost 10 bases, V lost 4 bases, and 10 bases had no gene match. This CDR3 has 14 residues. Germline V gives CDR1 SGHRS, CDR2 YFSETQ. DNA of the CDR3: TGCGCCAGCAGCCTGACTCCGGGACAGGGGAGAGCTTTCTTT. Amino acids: CASSLTPGQGRAFF.

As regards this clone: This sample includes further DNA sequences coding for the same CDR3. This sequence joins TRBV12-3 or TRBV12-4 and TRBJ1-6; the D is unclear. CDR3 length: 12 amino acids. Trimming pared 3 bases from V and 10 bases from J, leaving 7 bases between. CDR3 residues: CASSFPGSPLHF. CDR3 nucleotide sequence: TGTGCCAGCAGTTTCCCAGGCTCACCCCTCCACTTT.

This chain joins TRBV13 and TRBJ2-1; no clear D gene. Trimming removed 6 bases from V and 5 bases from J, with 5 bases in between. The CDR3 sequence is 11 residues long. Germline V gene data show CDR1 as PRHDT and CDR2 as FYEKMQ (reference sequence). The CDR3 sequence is CASRQHNEQFF. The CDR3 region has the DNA TGTGCCAGCAGACAGCACAATGAGCAGTTCTTC.

CDR3 residues: CASSGWTETNYGYTF. The CDR3 bases are TGTGCCAGCAGCGGGTGGACAGAGACTAACTATGGCTACACCTTC. This chain links TRBV9 with TRBJ1-2; D might be TRBD1 (6 bases). V dropped 3 bases and J dropped 0 bases, with 12 bases sitting between them. The CDR3 is 15 residues long. Germline lookup yields CDR1 SGDLS and CDR2 YYNGEE.

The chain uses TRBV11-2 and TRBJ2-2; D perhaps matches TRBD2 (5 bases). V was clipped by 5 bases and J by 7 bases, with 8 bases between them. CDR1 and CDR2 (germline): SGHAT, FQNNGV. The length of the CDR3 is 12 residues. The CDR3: CASSIGDGELFF. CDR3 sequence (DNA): TGTGCCAGCAGCATCGGGGACGGGGAGCTGTTTTTT.

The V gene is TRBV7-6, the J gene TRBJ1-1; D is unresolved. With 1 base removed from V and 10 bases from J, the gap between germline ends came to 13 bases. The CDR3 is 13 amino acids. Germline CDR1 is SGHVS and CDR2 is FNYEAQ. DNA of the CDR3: TGTGCCAGCAGCTTAGTACCAGGTGATGGAGCTTTCTTT. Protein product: CASSLVPGDGAFF.

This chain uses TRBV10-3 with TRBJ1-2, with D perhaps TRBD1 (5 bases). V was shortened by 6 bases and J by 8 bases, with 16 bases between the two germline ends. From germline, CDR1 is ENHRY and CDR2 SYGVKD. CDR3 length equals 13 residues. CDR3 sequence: CAIRGDAGRGYTF. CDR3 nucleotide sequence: TGTGCCATCAGGGGCGACGCGGGGCGAGGCTACACCTTC.

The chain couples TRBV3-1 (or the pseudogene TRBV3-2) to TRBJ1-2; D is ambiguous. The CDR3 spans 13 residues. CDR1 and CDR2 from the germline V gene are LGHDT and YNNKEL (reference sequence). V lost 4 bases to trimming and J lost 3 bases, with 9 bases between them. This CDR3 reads CASSPGLYYGYTF. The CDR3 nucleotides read TGTGCCAGCAGCCCGGGTCTTTACTATGGCTACACCTTC.

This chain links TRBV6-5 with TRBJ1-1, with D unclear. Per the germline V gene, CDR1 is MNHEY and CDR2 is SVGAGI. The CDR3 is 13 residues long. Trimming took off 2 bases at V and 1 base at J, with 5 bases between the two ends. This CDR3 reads CASSYEGNTEAFF. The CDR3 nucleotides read TGTGCCAGCAGTTACGAGGGGAACACTGAAGCTTTCTTT.

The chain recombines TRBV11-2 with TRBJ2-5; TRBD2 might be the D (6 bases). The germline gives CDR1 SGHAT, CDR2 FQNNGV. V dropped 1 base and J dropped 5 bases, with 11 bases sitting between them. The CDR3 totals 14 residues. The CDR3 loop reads CASSLGGLAETQYF. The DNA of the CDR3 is TGTGCCAGCAGCTTAGGAGGTCTAGCGGAGACCCAGTACTTC.

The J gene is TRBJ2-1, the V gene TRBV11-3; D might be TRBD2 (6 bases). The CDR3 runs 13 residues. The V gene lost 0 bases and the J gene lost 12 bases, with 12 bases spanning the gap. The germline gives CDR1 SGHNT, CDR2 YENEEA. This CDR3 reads CASSLDRGNVQFF. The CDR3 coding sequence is TGTGCCAGCAGCTTAGATCGGGGGAACGTGCAGTTCTTC.

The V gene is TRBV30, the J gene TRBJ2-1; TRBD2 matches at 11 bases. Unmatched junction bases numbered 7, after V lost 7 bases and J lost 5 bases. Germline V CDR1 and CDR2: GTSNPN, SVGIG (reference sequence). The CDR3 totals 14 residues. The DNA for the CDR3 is TGTGCCTTAGTAGCGGGGGGGCGGCACAATGAGCAGTTCTTC. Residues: CALVAGGRHNEQFF.

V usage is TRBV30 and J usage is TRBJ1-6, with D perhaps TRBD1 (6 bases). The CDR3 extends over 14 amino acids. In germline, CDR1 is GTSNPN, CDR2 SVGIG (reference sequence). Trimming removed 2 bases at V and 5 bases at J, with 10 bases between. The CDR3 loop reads CAWSRRTDNSPLHF. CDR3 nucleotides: TGTGCCTGGAGTCGTAGGACAGATAATTCACCCCTCCACTTT.